These T cell receptor beta chains were read from a single sample in a study of chronic HIV infection and antiretroviral therapy. TCRdb passed the 5' RACE reads through MiXCR, listing each CDR3 protein once. The sample holds about 31,000 distinct CDR3 sequences, about 9.6% seen once. The sequenced sample consisted of peripheral blood. The receptors stem from an adult who had HIV and had not received antiretroviral therapy, or was an uninfected healthy control (not recorded which). Both conserved end residues are part of each CDR3. The D gene is left open where the match is weak. Clone sizes are given selectively: once, few, many, or a class where the clone is expanded.

cdr3_nt cdr3_aa j_call d_call clone_size v_call
TGTGCCAGCAGTTACTCGGCAGGGAGGAACGAGCAGTACTTC CASSYSAGRNEQYF TRBJ2-7 NA many TRBV6-5
TGTGCCAGTGGACTAGCGGGGGGGCGGGATACGCAGTATTTT CASGLAGGRDTQYF TRBJ2-3 TRBD2 few TRBV19
TGTGCCAGCAGTTCGAACAGCGGGAGGAGAAATGAGCAGTTCTTC CASSSNSGRRNEQFF TRBJ2-1 TRBD2 many TRBV12-3/TRBV12-4
TGTGCCAGCAGTGAATCGGTGGATGGGGCCAACGTCCTGACTTTC CASSESVDGANVLTF TRBJ2-6 NA many TRBV25-1
TGTGCCAGCAGCTTGGCCCGAAGCGGGAGTGTCCCCGAGCAGTTCTTC CASSLARSGSVPEQFF TRBJ2-1 TRBD2 many TRBV5-4
TGTGCCAGCAGCTTGAGTTGGGGTGAAGCTTTCTTT CASSLSWGEAFF TRBJ1-1 NA many TRBV11-1
TGCAGTGCTGGGGGGAACAACGAAAAACTGTTTTTT CSAGGNNEKLFF TRBJ1-4 NA many TRBV20-1
TGCAGTGCTAGAGTCGAGGGCGTCTGGGACGAGCAGTACTTC CSARVEGVWDEQYF TRBJ2-7 NA many TRBV20-1
TGTGCCAGCAGCTTAATGGGGCGGCGGAACACTGAAGCTTTCTTT CASSLMGRRNTEAFF TRBJ1-1 NA NA TRBV11-2
TGTGCCAGCAGAGAAGACAGGGACCACGAGCAGTACTTC CASREDRDHEQYF TRBJ2-7 TRBD1 many TRBV6-2/TRBV6-3
TGTGCCAGCAGCGTATCGACAGGGGGGTCCTACGAGCAGTACTTC CASSVSTGGSYEQYF TRBJ2-7 TRBD1 many TRBV9
TGTGCCAGCAGCTTGGGCCCCCTAATCTCTGGGGCCAACGTCCTGACTTTC CASSLGPLISGANVLTF TRBJ2-6 NA many TRBV11-1
TGTGCCAGCAAGACTGATATCACCTACAATGAGCAGTTCTTC CASKTDITYNEQFF TRBJ2-1 NA many TRBV2
TGTGCCATCAGTGACCGGCAGCTCTACGAGCAGTACTTC CAISDRQLYEQYF TRBJ2-7 NA many TRBV10-3
TGTGCCATCCACCGGGACAGCTCCTACAATGAGCAGTTCTTC CAIHRDSSYNEQFF TRBJ2-1 TRBD1 many TRBV6-2/TRBV6-3
TGCAGTGCTAGGGGGGCGGCAGGGCACGCCTACGAGCAGTACTTC CSARGAAGHAYEQYF TRBJ2-7 NA many TRBV20-1
TGCGCCAGCAGCTTGGGGCCCGACACTGAAGCTTTCTTT CASSLGPDTEAFF TRBJ1-1 NA NA TRBV5-1
TGTGCCAGCAGCCTAGGACAGGGAGCCTACAATGAGCAGTTCTTC CASSLGQGAYNEQFF TRBJ2-1 TRBD1 few TRBV11-1
TGTGCCAGCAGTGCCCCTAGGGGGGCGGGAGCCGCCTGGGAGCAGTACTTC CASSAPRGAGAAWEQYF TRBJ2-7 NA many TRBV7-9
TGCAGCGCCGGGATCCGGCCCAATGAGCAGTTCTTC CSAGIRPNEQFF TRBJ2-1 NA many TRBV29-1
TGCGCCAGCAGCGGTCACATCACCTCCTACGAGCAGTACTTC CASSGHITSYEQYF TRBJ2-7 NA many TRBV5-1
TGTGCCAGTGGGGACGGACCCCGGCCCGGGGAGCTGTTTTTT CASGDGPRPGELFF TRBJ2-2 NA many TRBV19
TGTGCCAGCAGCCAAGAGGGGCCGAACACTGAAGCTTTCTTT CASSQEGPNTEAFF TRBJ1-1 NA many TRBV4-2
TGTGCCAGCAGTCGCGGGACTCTTGGGGAGACCCAGTACTTC CASSRGTLGETQYF TRBJ2-5 NA many TRBV25-1
TGCAGCGTTGGGGGATCCGCCTCTGGGGCCAACGTCCTGACTTTC CSVGGSASGANVLTF TRBJ2-6 NA many TRBV29-1
TGTGCCAGCAGCTCTGGGGCCAACGTCCTGACTTTC CASSSGANVLTF TRBJ2-6 NA many TRBV7-2
TGTGCCAGCAGCCAGGGACAAAATCAGCCCCAGCATTTT CASSQGQNQPQHF TRBJ1-5 NA NA TRBV3-1
TGCAGCGTTGAAGTAGGGGGTGCGGGTGAAGCTTTCTTT CSVEVGGAGEAFF TRBJ1-1 NA NA TRBV29-1
TGTGCCAGCAGTTACGACAGGGGCCAGGCGTATAATTCACCCCTCCACTTT CASSYDRGQAYNSPLHF TRBJ1-6 TRBD1 many TRBV6-5
TGCAGCGTTGAGGGGAGGGGATTAGGTGGCGACACCTTC CSVEGRGLGGDTF TRBJ1-2 NA once TRBV29-1
TGCAGCGTTCGGGGGACAGGGGGCGCAAATGAGCAGTTCTTC CSVRGTGGANEQFF TRBJ2-1 TRBD1 many TRBV29-1
TGCAGCGCCACCCCGGGACTGAGGGAGACTGAAGCTTTCTTT CSATPGLRETEAFF TRBJ1-1 NA NA TRBV29-1
TGTGCCAGCAGTGACTCGACTAGCGGGTCCTACAATGAGCAGTTCTTC CASSDSTSGSYNEQFF TRBJ2-1 TRBD2 NA TRBV6-4
TGTGCCAGCAGCCCCAAACAGGGGGCCGTCAAGTACGAGCAGTACTTC CASSPKQGAVKYEQYF TRBJ2-7 TRBD1 NA TRBV9
TGTGCCAGCAGTTCGAGCTTCACAGATACGCAGTATTTT CASSSSFTDTQYF TRBJ2-3 NA few TRBV27